These 22 T cell receptor beta chains originate from one sample sequenced in a study of shared clonotypes between healthy human individuals. The repertoire was sequenced with immunoSEQ multiplex PCR; TCRdb's copy has only in-frame clones and lacks some. Of about 2.1 million clones listed, 85% to 95% are singletons. Selected positively for CCR7 and CD45RO-negative, naive CD8 cells excluded terminally differentiated effector memory CD45RA+ cells. Sequencing was carried out using naive CD8+ T cells from PBMCs. The receptors derive from a man aged 18-30 years in good health. Some clones in this sample may be carry-over from other donors' samples.

The chain carries TRBV4-2 and TRBJ1-2; TRBD1 might be the D (6 bases). Per germline, CDR1 LGHNA and CDR2 YNFKEQ. The CDR3 is 17 residues long. With 7 bases removed from V and 6 bases from J, the gap between germline ends came to 27 bases. The CDR3 sequence: CASNRLSGGRDIDGYTF. CDR3 sequence (DNA): TGTGCCAGCAACCGCCTCTCGGGGGGCAGGGACATAGATGGCTACACCTTC.

V usage is TRBV4-1 and J usage is TRBJ1-2; D is ambiguous. The CDR3 is made up of 13 amino acids. V dropped 0 bases and J dropped 6 bases, with 8 bases sitting between them. The germline V gene encodes CDR1 MGHRA and CDR2 YSYEKL. CDR3 DNA: TGCGCCAGCAGCCAAGAACTCGGAGATGGCTACACCTTC. Its protein is CASSQELGDGYTF.

The chain has TRBV18 and TRBJ2-5; a weak D match, TRBD2 (6 bases). V dropped 0 bases and J dropped 3 bases, with 14 bases sitting between them. This CDR3 region has 16 residues. Germline CDR1 reads KGHSH; CDR2 reads LQKENI. The chain's CDR3 is CASSPPGASEKETQYF. Here the CDR3 DNA reads TGTGCCAGCTCACCACCAGGAGCTAGCGAGAAAGAGACCCAGTACTTC.

The V call is TRBV18, the J call TRBJ1-1; D possibly corresponds to TRBD1 (5 bases). From germline, CDR1 is KGHSH and CDR2 LQKENI. The length of the CDR3 is 12 residues. The V end was cut by 4 bases, the J end by 6 bases, with 9 bases between. The CDR3 coding sequence is TGTGCCAGCTCACTGGGACCCCCTGAAGCTTTCTTT. The encoded protein is CASSLGPPEAFF.

The chain uses TRBV9 and TRBJ1-2; no definite D call. The CDR3 runs 14 residues. CDR1 and CDR2 (germline): SGDLS, YYNGEE. V shed 7 bases and J shed 2 bases, with 15 bases lying between them. DNA for the CDR3: TGTGCCAGCGATACGGGCACGGGGAACTATGGCTACACCTTC. Residues: CASDTGTGNYGYTF.

This chain joins TRBV28 and TRBJ2-7; D is unresolved. This CDR3 contains 12 residues. CDR1 MDHEN and CDR2 SYDVKM come from the germline V gene. Trimming removed 7 bases from V and 4 bases from J, with 11 bases in between. CDR3 bases: TGTGCCAGCACGAGAACATCGTACGAGCAGTACTTC. Protein: CASTRTSYEQYF. Together with reference TRBV28 and TRBJ2-7, the CDR3 gives the full variable domain: DVKVTQSSRYLVKRTGEKVFLECVQDMDHENMFWYRQDPGLGLRLIYFSYDVKMKEKGDIPEGYSVSREKKERFSLILESASTNQTSMYLCASTRTSYEQYFGPGTRLTVT.

V usage is TRBV7-9 and J usage is TRBJ2-7; 9 nucleotides match TRBD1. Germline trimming cut 5 bases from V and 4 bases from J; bases unmatched to any gene: 15. Germline assignment: CDR1 SEHNR and CDR2 FQNEAQ (reference sequence). CDR3 length equals 17 residues. DNA for the CDR3: TGTGCCAGCAGCCCCAAGATTGGGGGGACAGGGATTTACGAGCAGTACTTC. This translates into CASSPKIGGTGIYEQYF.

The rearrangement uses TRBV4-1 and TRBJ1-2; D is possibly TRBD1 (6 bases). The germline V gene has CDR1 MGHRA and CDR2 YSYEKL. This CDR3 is 15 amino acids long. The V and J ends lost 2 bases and 3 bases respectively, with 13 bases between them. CDR3 loop: CASSQPPGHHYGYTF. DNA of the CDR3: TGCGCCAGCAGCCAACCCCCGGGACACCACTATGGCTACACCTTC.

This clone occurred a few times. This chain connects TRBV19 to TRBJ1-1, with 7 bases identical to TRBD1. The trim removed 10 bases at V and 5 bases at J, leaving 13 bases unmatched. Germline V gene lookup returns CDR1 LNHDA and CDR2 SQIVND (reference sequence). The CDR3 has 14 amino acids. The CDR3 is CATTNRGIGTEAFF. DNA of the CDR3: TGTGCCACGACAAACAGGGGCATCGGGACTGAAGCTTTCTTT.

The chain carries TRBV6-5 and TRBJ1-1; TRBD1 agrees at 7 bases. The germline V gene encodes CDR1 MNHEY and CDR2 SVGAGI. CDR3 length equals 15 residues. V shed 2 bases, J shed 2 bases, and the junction held 5 bases outside the gene matches. In DNA, the CDR3 is TGTGCCAGCAGTTACAGACAGGGATACAACACTGAAGCTTTCTTT. Amino acids: CASSYRQGYNTEAFF.

This chain connects TRBV7-9 to TRBJ1-2; 12 nucleotides agree with TRBD1. The V segment lost 5 bases and the J segment 8 bases; nucleotides outside the gene matches: 12. The germline V gene has CDR1 SEHNR and CDR2 FQNEAQ (reference sequence). The CDR3 is 16 amino acids. The CDR3 reads CASSAPGTGGAGGYTF. Written as DNA, the CDR3 is TGTGCCAGCAGCGCCCCCGGGACAGGGGGCGCCGGGGGCTACACCTTC.

The V and J genes are TRBV5-4 and TRBJ1-2; the match to TRBD1 covers 7 bases. The CDR3 has 15 amino acids. V shed 3 bases, J shed 4 bases, and the junction held 9 bases outside the gene matches. CDR1 and CDR2 (germline): SGHNT, YYREEE (reference sequence). The CDR3 nucleotides read TGTGCCAGCAGCTGGGAGACAGGGCTCGGCTATGGCTACACCTTC. Translated: CASSWETGLGYGYTF.

The DNA for the CDR3 is TGTGCCAGCAGCCAGAATAGCGGGAGCTCCTACAATGAGCAGTTCTTC. Its protein product is CASSQNSGSSYNEQFF. The gene calls are TRBV7-8 and TRBJ2-1, with 9 bases that match TRBD2. Per the germline V gene, CDR1 is SGHVS and CDR2 is FQNEAQ. V shed 5 bases, J shed 0 bases, and the junction held 5 bases outside the gene matches. This CDR3 spans 16 amino acids.

V and J are TRBV7-8 and TRBJ2-7, with 7 positions matching TRBD1. The CDR3 is 12 residues long. Germline values: CDR1 SGHVS, CDR2 FQNEAQ. V was pared by 5 bases and J by 4 bases, with 2 bases of the junction left unmatched. The CDR3 DNA sequence: TGTGCCAGCAGCGAGGACAGGTACGAGCAGTACTTC. Protein: CASSEDRYEQYF.

This clone was counted once. This sequence joins TRBV7-9 and TRBJ2-6; no clear D. The CDR3 is 13 amino acids. CDR1 and CDR2 (germline): SEHNR, FQNEAQ (reference sequence). Trimming took off 5 bases at V and 8 bases at J, with 10 bases between the two ends. DNA of the CDR3: TGTGCCAGCAGCAGAGTTCTCACCAACGTCCTGACTTTC. Translating it yields CASSRVLTNVLTF.

The CDR3, as DNA: TGTGCCAGCAGCTTAGCGGGGGGGCGCGACGACACCTTC. It is translated as CASSLAGGRDDTF. This rearrangement joins TRBV7-9 to TRBJ1-2, with TRBD1 as a possible D gene (6 bases). The length of the CDR3 is 13 residues. The V gene lost 0 bases and the J gene lost 12 bases, with 14 bases spanning the gap. The germline V gene encodes CDR1 SEHNR and CDR2 FQNEAQ (reference sequence). The full variable domain, rest sourced from reference TRBV7-9 and TRBJ1-2, is DTGVSQNPRHKITKRGQNVTFRCDPISEHNRLYWYRQTLGQGPEFLTYFQNEAQLEKSRLLSDRFSAERPKGSFSTLEIQRTEQGDSAMYLCASSLAGGRDDTFGSGTRLTVV.

This clone was counted a few times. This chain uses TRBV6-5 with TRBJ1-4; 11 nucleotides line up with TRBD1. CDR3 length: 15 residues. Trimming took 5 bases from V and 8 from J; bases not matched to a gene: 7. Germline loops: CDR1 MNHEY, CDR2 SVGAGI. CDR3 region: CASSPGQGAGEKLFF. CDR3 sequence (DNA): TGTGCCAGCAGTCCCGGACAGGGGGCAGGAGAAAAACTGTTTTTT.

V gene TRBV10-3 combines with J gene TRBJ1-5; 11 nucleotides align to TRBD1. V trimming: 0 bases; J trimming: 7 bases; junction bases outside the gene matches: 8. In germline, CDR1 is ENHRY, CDR2 SYGVKD. The CDR3 covers 17 residues. The CDR3 sequence is CAISESTGDRGSQPQHF. The CDR3 DNA reads TGTGCCATCAGTGAGTCGACGGGGGACAGGGGGAGCCAGCCCCAGCATTTT.

The rearrangement uses TRBV28 and TRBJ2-7; 7 bases are a match to TRBD2. V shed 5 bases and J 2 bases; nucleotides not matched to a gene: 9. CDR1 and CDR2 from the germline V gene are MDHEN and SYDVKM. The CDR3 consists of 15 residues. CDR3 DNA: TGTGCCAGCAGTGCACGGACAAGCGGGGCCTACGAGCAGTACTTC. Amino acids: CASSARTSGAYEQYF.

The chain combines TRBV28 with TRBJ1-1; D is ambiguous. The CDR3 totals 15 residues. The V end was cut by 5 bases, the J end by 1 base, with 14 bases between. Germline CDR1 MDHEN, CDR2 SYDVKM. CDR3 sequence reads: CASSTPVVRNTEAFF. As DNA, the CDR3 is TGTGCCAGCAGTACCCCGGTGGTGAGGAACACTGAAGCTTTCTTT.

This chain connects TRBV2 to TRBJ2-7; possibly TRBD1 for D (5 bases). Trimming pared 4 bases from V and 0 bases from J, leaving 10 bases between. In germline, CDR1 is SNHLY, CDR2 FYNNEI. The CDR3 has 14 residues. The CDR3 coding sequence is TGTGCCAGCAGTGCCAGGGAAAACTCCTACGAGCAGTACTTC. This translates into CASSARENSYEQYF. Drawing the rest from reference TRBV2 and TRBJ2-7, the complete variable domain is EPEVTQTPSHQVTQMGQEVILRCVPISNHLYFYWYRQILGQKVEFLVSFYNNEISEKSEIFDDQFSVERPDGSNFTLKIRSTKLEDSAMYFCASSARENSYEQYFGPGTRLTVT.

In nucleotides, the CDR3 is TGTGCCAGCTCGTGGGGCAACCCCTACGAGCAGTACTTC. It encodes CASSWGNPYEQYF. The gene calls are TRBV28 and TRBJ2-5, with D possibly matching TRBD1 (5 bases). Matching the DNA end better, TRBJ2-7 makes the J call doubtful. The germline V gene has CDR1 MDHEN and CDR2 SYDVKM. The CDR3 covers 13 residues.